This is a list of T cell receptor beta chains from one sample in a study of regulatory T cells in long-lasting Graves disease. TCRdb reprocessed the multiplex PCR reads with MiXCR, giving one entry per CDR3 protein. The data contain 400,000 to 500,000 distinct CDR3 sequences, about 15% of them singletons. This same sample was also part of a study on T cells in Graves' hyperthyroidism and ophthalmopathy.

Sequencing was performed on peripheral blood mononuclear cells (PBMCs), taken at new diagnosis, from a patient treated with antithyroid drugs. The receptor source for this set is a woman under 40 with Graves disease. Both conserved end residues are part of each CDR3. The D gene is left open where the match is weak. Clone size, where shown, is once, few, many, or a class for clones that have expanded.

j_call d_call clone_size v_call cdr3_aa cdr3_nt
TRBJ2-7 - many TRBV6-2/TRBV6-3 CASSYPFYEQYF TGTGCCAGCAGTTATCCCTTCTACGAGCAGTACTTC
TRBJ2-7 - many TRBV20-1 CSASGNRVLDEQYF TGCAGTGCTAGCGGTAACAGGGTTTTGGACGAGCAGTACTTC
TRBJ2-7 - - TRBV29-1 CSVETATYEQYF TGCAGCGTTGAAACTGCAACCTACGAGCAGTACTTC
TRBJ2-1 - many TRBV7-7 CASSSTGTNEQFF TGTGCCAGCAGCTCGACAGGGACTAATGAGCAGTTCTTC
TRBJ2-7 - - TRBV24-1 CATRMGNEQYF TGTGCCACCAGAATGGGGAACGAGCAGTACTTC
TRBJ2-2 - many TRBV7-2 CASSLADSANTGELFF TGTGCCAGCAGCTTAGCCGACAGTGCGAACACCGGGGAGCTGTTTTTT
TRBJ1-5 - few TRBV7-2 CASSLVSQPQHF TGTGCCAGCAGCTTAGTCTCGCAGCCCCAGCATTTT
TRBJ1-5 - few TRBV12-5 CASGLQRLRQANQPQHF TGTGCTAGTGGTTTGCAACGACTAAGACAGGCCAATCAGCCCCAGCATTTT
TRBJ2-3 TRBD2 many TRBV29-1 CSVGGTSGGLTDTQYF TGCAGCGTTGGAGGGACTAGCGGGGGACTCACAGATACGCAGTATTTT
TRBJ1-1 - many TRBV12-3/TRBV12-4 CASSLARNWAEAFF TGTGCCAGCAGTTTAGCCAGGAACTGGGCTGAAGCTTTCTTT
TRBJ1-1 - few TRBV5-1 CASSTPGSTEAFF TGCGCCAGCAGCACCCCAGGGTCGACTGAAGCTTTCTTT
TRBJ2-7 TRBD2 many TRBV6-2/TRBV6-3 CASSSRASGSYEQYF TGTGCCAGCAGTTCGAGGGCTAGCGGGAGCTACGAGCAGTACTTC
TRBJ1-1 TRBD1 many TRBV12-3/TRBV12-4 CASSGTGWYTEAFF TGTGCCAGCAGCGGGACAGGGTGGTACACTGAAGCTTTCTTT
TRBJ1-1 TRBD1 - TRBV6-2/TRBV6-3 CASSYWPGGSGNEAFF TGTGCCAGCAGTTATTGGCCAGGGGGCAGTGGGAATGAAGCTTTCTTT
TRBJ2-1 - many TRBV7-2 CASRTGGLNSYNEQFF TGTGCCAGCAGAACCGGCGGACTGAACTCCTACAATGAGCAGTTCTTC